Below are 9 T cell receptor beta chains sequenced from a single sample in a study of radiation and T cells in renal cell carcinoma. Using immunoSEQ multiplex PCR, the repertoire was profiled, and TCRdb retains in-frame clones only, with some absent. This table holds 150,000 to 200,000 clones, less than 90% found once. Documented time point: blood 4 weeks post-SBRT, at nephrectomy. The treatment was: 15 Gy SBRT to primary tumor, nephrectomy 4 weeks later. This material consisted of blood, taken from a patient whose treatment included radiotherapy and nephrectomy. These receptors all stem from a woman aged 50 to 60 with renal cell carcinoma.

CDR3: CASSLRTGNTGELFF. The CDR3, as DNA: TGTGCCAGCAGCTTGAGAACAGGGAATACCGGGGAGCTGTTTTTT. The chain carries TRBV5-4 and TRBJ2-2; tentatively, D is TRBD1 (6 bases). In germline, CDR1 is SGHNT, CDR2 YYREEE (reference sequence). Trimming left V 1 base short and J 5 bases short, with 12 bases between. The CDR3 loop spans 15 amino acids.

The rearrangement links TRBV7-2 to TRBJ2-5; 7 bases match TRBD1. Germline V gene lookup returns CDR1 SGHTA and CDR2 FQGNSA. The V segment lost 5 bases and the J segment 2 bases; nucleotides outside the gene matches: 5. This CDR3 contains 14 residues. CDR3 nucleotides: TGTGCCAGCAGCGGGGGACAGACACAAGAGACCCAGTACTTC. Its protein is CASSGGQTQETQYF.

Details on this clone: This CDR3 is also generated by other DNA sequences in the sample. This chain links TRBV29-1 with TRBJ2-2; D is ambiguous. Trimming shortened V by 4 bases and J by 2 bases, and 5 bases separated the two germline ends. CDR1 and CDR2 from the germline V gene are SQVTM and ANQGSEA. The CDR3 sequence is 12 residues long. The CDR3 DNA reads as TGCAGCGTTGTCCTAAACACCGGGGAGCTGTTTTTT. It codes for CSVVLNTGELFF.

V gene TRBV6-1 combines with J gene TRBJ1-2; D ambiguous. Trimming took 1 base from V and 4 from J, leaving 16 bases between them. In germline, CDR1 is MNHNS, CDR2 SASEGT. The CDR3 runs to 16 residues. The CDR3 loop is CASSEEAGSLFYGYTF. The DNA for the CDR3 is TGTGCCAGCAGTGAAGAAGCGGGGTCATTATTCTATGGCTACACCTTC.

The rearrangement joins TRBV6-1 to TRBJ1-2, with 7 bases matching TRBD1. CDR1 is MNHNS, CDR2 SASEGT, per germline. The CDR3 covers 14 residues. V lost 6 bases and J lost 0; bases outside the gene matches: 4. The CDR3: CASREDRTNYGYTF. The CDR3 region has the DNA TGTGCCAGCAGAGAGGACAGGACTAACTATGGCTACACCTTC.

This clone was seen a single time. This chain uses TRBV6-1 with TRBJ2-7, with 11 bases aligning to TRBD1. The V segment lost 6 bases and the J segment 0 bases; nucleotides outside the gene matches: 1. CDR1 and CDR2 (germline): MNHNS, SASEGT. The CDR3 loop spans 14 amino acids. The CDR3 is CASRGQGDSYEQYF. CDR3 DNA sequence: TGTGCCAGCAGGGGACAGGGGGACTCCTACGAGCAGTACTTC.

The J gene is TRBJ2-6, the V gene TRBV7-9; D possibly matches TRBD1 or TRBD2 (6 bases each). There are 18 residues in the CDR3. Trimming took off 6 bases at V and 0 bases at J, with 18 bases between the two ends. Germline V gives CDR1 SEHNR, CDR2 FQNEAQ (reference sequence). The CDR3 spells CASRDPRGPGSGANVLTF. CDR3 coding DNA: TGTGCCAGCAGGGACCCTCGGGGGCCCGGCTCTGGGGCCAACGTCCTGACTTTC.

CDR3 coding DNA: TGTGCCAGCAGCGTAGCCACAGGGGCTGGGATGTCACCCCTCCACTTT. This translates into CASSVATGAGMSPLHF. V usage is TRBV9 and J usage is TRBJ1-6; the match to TRBD1 covers 7 bases. This CDR3 spans 16 amino acids. Germline assignment: CDR1 SGDLS and CDR2 YYNGEE. V shed 0 bases, J shed 10 bases, and the junction held 10 bases outside the gene matches.

J is TRBJ1-6 and V is TRBV6-5; 8 bases agree with TRBD1. This CDR3 has 14 amino acids. The trim removed 6 bases at V and 11 bases at J, leaving 9 bases unmatched. Per the germline V gene, CDR1 is MNHEY and CDR2 is SVGAGI. The CDR3 is CASSPDRGTAPLHF. CDR3 coding DNA: TGTGCCAGCAGCCCAGACAGGGGCACGGCACCCCTCCACTTT.